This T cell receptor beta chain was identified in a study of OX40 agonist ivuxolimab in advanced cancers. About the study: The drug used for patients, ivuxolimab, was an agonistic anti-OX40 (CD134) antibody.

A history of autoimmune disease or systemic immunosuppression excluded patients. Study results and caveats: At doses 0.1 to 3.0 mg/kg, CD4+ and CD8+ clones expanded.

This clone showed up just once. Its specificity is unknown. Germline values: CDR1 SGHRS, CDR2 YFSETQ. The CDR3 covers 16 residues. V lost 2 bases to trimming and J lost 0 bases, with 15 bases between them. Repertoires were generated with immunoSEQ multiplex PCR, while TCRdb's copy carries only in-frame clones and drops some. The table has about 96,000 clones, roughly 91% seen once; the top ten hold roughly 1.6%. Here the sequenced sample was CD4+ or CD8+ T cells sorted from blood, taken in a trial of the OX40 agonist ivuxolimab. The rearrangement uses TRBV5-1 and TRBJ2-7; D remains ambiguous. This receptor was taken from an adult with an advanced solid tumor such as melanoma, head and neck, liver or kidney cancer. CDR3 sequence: CASSFTAPILSYEQYF. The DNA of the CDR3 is TGCGCCAGCAGCTTTACGGCTCCCATTCTCTCCTACGAGCAGTACTTC.